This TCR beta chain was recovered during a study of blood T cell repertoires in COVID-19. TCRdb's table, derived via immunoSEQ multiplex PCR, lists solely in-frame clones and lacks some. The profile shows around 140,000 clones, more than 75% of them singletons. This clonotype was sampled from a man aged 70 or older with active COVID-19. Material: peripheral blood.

CDR3: CASSVTGGEGVGTEAFF. As DNA, the CDR3 is TGTGCCAGCAGTGTTACAGGGGGCGAGGGTGTCGGCACTGAAGCTTTCTTT. V usage is TRBV2 and J usage is TRBJ1-1; 9 positions agree with TRBD1. Germline V gene data show CDR1 as SNHLY and CDR2 as FYNNEI. Unmatched junction bases numbered 13, after V lost 4 bases and J lost 4 bases. CDR3 size: 17 residues.